This section outlines one TCR beta chain sequence together with its context. The data were taken from a study of blood T cell repertoires in COVID-19. Sequencing used immunoSEQ multiplex PCR; TCRdb keeps in-frame clones, though not all of them. The data show roughly 500,000 clones, 89% seen once. The V end was cut by 8 bases, the J end by 3 bases, with 5 bases between. Germline CDR1 is LNHDA and CDR2 is SQIVND (reference sequence). The CDR3 contains 12 residues. Sequencing was performed on peripheral blood. This clonotype originated in a man aged 18-30 years with COVID-19, enrolled during active disease. V is TRBV19 and J is TRBJ2-6; no clear D gene. This CDR3 reads CASGGGANVLTF. The DNA for the CDR3 is TGTGCCAGTGGCGGTGGGGCCAACGTCCTGACTTTC.